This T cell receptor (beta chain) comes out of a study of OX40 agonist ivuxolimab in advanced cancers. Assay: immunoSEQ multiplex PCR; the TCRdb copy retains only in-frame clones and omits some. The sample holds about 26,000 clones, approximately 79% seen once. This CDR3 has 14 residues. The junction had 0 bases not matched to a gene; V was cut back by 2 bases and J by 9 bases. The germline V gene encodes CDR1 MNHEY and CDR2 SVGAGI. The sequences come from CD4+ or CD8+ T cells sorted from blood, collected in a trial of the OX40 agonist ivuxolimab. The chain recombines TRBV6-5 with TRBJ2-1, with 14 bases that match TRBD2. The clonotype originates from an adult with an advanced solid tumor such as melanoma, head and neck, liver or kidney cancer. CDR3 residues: CASSYGLAGGEQFF. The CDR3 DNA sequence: TGTGCCAGCAGTTACGGACTAGCGGGGGGTGAGCAGTTCTTC.